This T cell receptor (beta chain) was retrieved from a study of identical twins. Using its own MiXCR run on the 5' RACE reads, TCRdb lists one record per CDR3 protein. The profile shows 1.5 million to 2 million distinct CDR3 sequences, 32% of them singletons. V shed 2 bases, J shed 4 bases, and the junction held 7 bases outside the gene matches. The CDR3 is made up of 18 amino acids. CDR1 is MNHEY, CDR2 SMNVEV, per germline (reference sequence). Source material: cord blood. The clonotype comes from a newborn girl in good health. This chain links TRBV27 with TRBJ1-6; 11 bases line up with TRBD1. The DNA of the CDR3 is TGTGCCAGCAGTTTAAGGGACAGGGGGAGGATATATAATTCACCCCTCCACTTT. It encodes CASSLRDRGRIYNSPLHF.